The 28 T cell receptor beta chains below come from one sample, sequenced in a study of graft-versus-host responses after intestinal transplantation (dated by TCRdb to the early 2020s). The time point tag for this specimen amounts to: cells obtained before transplantation from donor or recipient. Their specific antigens are unknown. The library came from the immunoSEQ multiplex PCR assay. The table comes from immuneACCESS by way of TCRdb, which keeps in-frame sequences with V and J called. Part of the clones is missing from these tables; in studies checked, under half for an unresolved V gene and the rest for unknown reasons. Here the sample has approximately 90,000 clones; 82% occur a single time. Together, the top ten hold approximately 0.84% of the sample. The sequenced sample was unstimulated CD4+ T cells sorted from spleen or lymph node cells, obtained before intestinal transplant. All receptors derive from a human donor who received an intestinal transplant.

The V call is TRBV10-2, the J call TRBJ2-1; 11 bases agree with TRBD2. CDR1 is WSHSY, CDR2 SAAADI, per germline. The CDR3 sequence is 15 residues long. V was pared by 6 bases and J by 10 bases, with 11 bases of the junction left unmatched. CDR3 protein: CASRLAGAGLGEQFF. CDR3 bases: TGCGCCAGCAGACTAGCGGGGGCGGGCCTAGGGGAGCAGTTCTTC.

The V and J genes are TRBV4-1 and TRBJ2-2, with a possible D match to TRBD2 (5 bases). Deletions cut 0 bases from V and 3 bases from J, with 11 bases between. CDR1 is MGHRA and CDR2 is YSYEKL in the germline V gene. The CDR3 covers 16 residues. This CDR3 is CASSQEASGYTGELFF. For the CDR3, the DNA is TGCGCCAGCAGCCAAGAAGCCAGCGGATACACCGGGGAGCTGTTTTTT.

In this sample, this clone turned up a few times. J is TRBJ1-3 and V is TRBV6-5; D ambiguous. V gave up 7 bases and J gave up 10 bases, with 17 bases separating them. Germline V CDR1 and CDR2: MNHEY, SVGAGI. The CDR3 extends over 13 amino acids. The CDR3 spells CASNLERGLTIYF. Here the CDR3 DNA reads TGTGCCAGCAACCTTGAACGAGGTTTGACCATATATTTT.

This chain uses TRBV7-8 with TRBJ2-7; tentative D call: TRBD1 (6 bases). The CDR3 runs 15 residues. V lost 2 bases to trimming and J lost 2 bases, with 13 bases between them. Per the germline V gene, CDR1 is SGHVS and CDR2 is FQNEAQ. Here the CDR3 reads CASSLRGGEAYEQYF. In DNA form, the CDR3 reads TGTGCCAGCAGCTTACGTGGGGGCGAGGCCTACGAGCAGTACTTC. The complete variable domain, with remaining parts taken from reference TRBV7-8 and TRBJ2-7, reads GAGVSQSPRYKVAKRGQDVALRCDPISGHVSLFWYQQALGQGPEFLTYFQNEAQLDKSGLPSDRFFAERPEGSVSTLKIQRTQQEDSAVYLCASSLRGGEAYEQYFGPGTRLTVT.

The chain has TRBV5-1 and TRBJ2-1, with a tentative D call TRBD2 (6 bases). This CDR3 has 12 amino acids. Germline values: CDR1 SGHRS, CDR2 YFSETQ. Trimming stripped 2 bases from V and 9 bases from J, with 9 bases between. CDR3 bases: TGCGCCAGCAGCTTTCGGGAGAGTGAGCAGTTCTTC. This translates into CASSFRESEQFF.

The rearrangement uses TRBV5-6 and TRBJ1-4; tentative D call: TRBD1 (6 bases). The CDR3 consists of 18 residues. V lost 3 bases and J lost 6, with 24 bases in between. Germline V gives CDR1 SGHDT, CDR2 YYEEEE. CDR3 sequence: CASSYWSQIGGVYEKLFF. The CDR3 nucleotides read TGTGCCAGCAGCTACTGGTCCCAAATAGGGGGAGTCTATGAAAAACTGTTTTTT.

A note on this clone: A junction end diverges from the germline sequence, so it may reflect a read error. The J gene is TRBJ2-7, the V gene TRBV7-2; D may be TRBD1 (6 bases). The CDR3 totals 12 residues. Germline loops: CDR1 SGHTA, CDR2 FQGNSA. The CDR3 sequence: CASSFSDRSSDF. The CDR3 DNA reads TGTGCCAGCAGCTTTTCCGACAGGAGCTCCGACTTC.

This chain connects TRBV6-1 to TRBJ2-7; D is perhaps TRBD1 (5 bases). Germline V lookup: CDR1 MNHNS, CDR2 SASEGT. The CDR3 has 15 residues. Trimming cost V 7 bases and J 0 bases, with 16 bases left between them. CDR3 residues: CASMRTSFGSYEQYF. DNA for the CDR3: TGTGCCAGCATGAGGACATCCTTCGGCTCCTACGAGCAGTACTTC.

The chain couples TRBV27 to TRBJ1-2; a possible D gene is TRBD1 (6 bases). Germline V gives CDR1 MNHEY, CDR2 SMNVEV (reference sequence). This CDR3 contains 15 residues. V lost 6 bases, J lost 8 bases, and 22 bases lay in between. The CDR3 sequence: CASRNQPGGAGGYTF. CDR3 coding DNA: TGTGCCAGCAGGAACCAACCCGGGGGGGCTGGAGGCTACACCTTC.

This clone was recorded once. The chain links TRBV6-1 to TRBJ2-7; TRBD1 might be the D (6 bases). The CDR3 length is 13 residues. The germline CDR1 and CDR2 sequences are MNHNS and SASEGT. V was cut by 3 bases and J by 2 bases, with 8 bases left in between. CDR3 amino acids: CASSEGATYEQYF. The CDR3 nucleotides read TGTGCCAGCAGTGAGGGGGCTACCTACGAGCAGTACTTC.

V usage is TRBV9 and J usage is TRBJ2-3, with D possibly TRBD2 on 6 matching bases. Trimming shortened V by 0 bases and J by 4 bases, and 12 bases separated the two germline ends. CDR1 and CDR2 from the germline V gene are SGDLS and YYNGEE. CDR3 length equals 15 residues. The CDR3 DNA sequence: TGTGCCAGCAGCGTAGGGAGGGAGAGGGCAGATACGCAGTATTTT. Its protein is CASSVGRERADTQYF.

The chain employs TRBV11-2 and TRBJ2-5, with D maybe TRBD1 (6 bases). Deletions cut 6 bases from V and 5 bases from J, with 13 bases between. The CDR3 runs 13 residues. Germline V gene data show CDR1 as SGHAT and CDR2 as FQNNGV. DNA of the CDR3: TGTGCCAGCAGACCTACAGGGTTGGAGACCCAGTACTTC. It translates to CASRPTGLETQYF.

This sequence joins TRBV5-1 and TRBJ2-7; D might be TRBD2 (7 bases). The CDR3 is 15 residues long. The V and J ends lost 1 base and 2 bases respectively, with 13 bases between them. CDR1 is SGHRS, CDR2 YFSETQ, per germline. Written as DNA, the CDR3 is TGCGCCAGCAGCTTGTCGGGGGGCCCGACCTACGAGCAGTACTTC. It codes for CASSLSGGPTYEQYF.

This clone was observed a few times. The chain is built from TRBV18 and TRBJ1-6, with unresolved D. V was trimmed by 6 bases and J by 0 bases, leaving 12 bases between them. Germline lookup yields CDR1 KGHSH and CDR2 LQKENI. The CDR3 has 16 residues. The CDR3 loop is CASSSDFRSYNSPLHF. In nucleotides, the CDR3 is TGTGCCAGCTCGTCAGACTTTCGCTCCTATAATTCACCCCTCCACTTT.

The chain carries TRBV5-1 and TRBJ1-4, with D perhaps matching TRBD1 (5 bases). This CDR3 comprises 14 residues. Between the trimmed V and J ends, which lost 2 bases and 6 bases, there was a span of 11 bases. Germline CDR1 reads SGHRS; CDR2 reads YFSETQ. The CDR3 DNA reads as TGCGCCAGCAGCTTTGGGACTGGGGATGAAAAACTGTTTTTT. Protein: CASSFGTGDEKLFF.

This chain links TRBV6-1 with TRBJ1-6; D ambiguous. Germline-derived CDR1 and CDR2 are MNHNS and SASEGT. The CDR3 has 17 residues. Trimming removed 0 bases from V and 4 bases from J, with 13 bases in between. The CDR3 sequence: CASSEAAPSFYNSPLHF. For the CDR3, the DNA is TGTGCCAGCAGTGAAGCGGCCCCCAGTTTTTATAATTCACCCCTCCACTTT.

This clone appeared a few times. This chain uses TRBV5-1 with TRBJ2-7, with TRBD2 identical over 9 bases. This CDR3 comprises 15 residues. The V and J ends lost 0 bases and 9 bases, in that order; junction bases with no gene match: 10. Germline V lookup: CDR1 SGHRS, CDR2 YFSETQ. The DNA for the CDR3 is TGCGCCAGCAGCTTGGACGGCGGGGGGGCCGTAATGCAGTACTTC. Amino acid sequence: CASSLDGGGAVMQYF.

This clone was seen a single time. The chain recombines TRBV6-1 with TRBJ2-5, with a weak D call TRBD1 (5 bases). Trimming cost V 5 bases and J 5 bases, with 12 bases left between them. The CDR3 consists of 13 residues. The germline CDR1 and CDR2 sequences are MNHNS and SASEGT. The CDR3 loop reads CASSSRVWETQYF. In DNA form, the CDR3 reads TGTGCCAGCAGTAGCAGGGTGTGGGAGACCCAGTACTTC.

The chain has TRBV2 and TRBJ2-1; 8 bases are a match to TRBD2. This CDR3 has 14 amino acids. Germline trimming cut 3 bases from V and 3 bases from J; bases unmatched to any gene: 1. Germline V gene sequence: CDR1 SNHLY, CDR2 FYNNEI. The CDR3 nucleotides read TGTGCCAGCAGTGAGGCGGGAGGCTACAATGAGCAGTTCTTC. Its translation: CASSEAGGYNEQFF.

The J gene is TRBJ2-1, the V gene TRBV2; the D gene is possibly TRBD1 (5 bases). The CDR3 sequence is 12 residues long. V shed 7 bases and J shed 9 bases, with 13 bases lying between them. CDR1 and CDR2 from the germline V gene are SNHLY and FYNNEI. CDR3 loop: CASTTGFSEQFF. CDR3 in DNA: TGTGCCAGCACCACAGGTTTCAGTGAGCAGTTCTTC. The full variable domain, completed using reference TRBV2 and TRBJ2-1, is EPEVTQTPSHQVTQMGQEVILRCVPISNHLYFYWYRQILGQKVEFLVSFYNNEISEKSEIFDDQFSVERPDGSNFTLKIRSTKLEDSAMYFCASTTGFSEQFFGPGTRLTVL.

The V call is TRBV5-4, the J call TRBJ2-2, with TRBD2 identical over 8 bases. The CDR3 is 15 residues long. The J segment lost 2 bases and the V segment lost 3 bases, leaving 3 bases of the junction unmatched. CDR1 SGHNT and CDR2 YYREEE come from the germline V gene (reference sequence). The CDR3 loop reads CASSSGGGNTGELFF. The CDR3 DNA follows: TGTGCCAGCAGCTCGGGGGGGGGTAACACCGGGGAGCTGTTTTTT.

This chain joins TRBV19 and TRBJ2-1; weak D call: TRBD2 (6 bases). Trimming removed 3 bases from V and 0 bases from J, with 18 bases in between. CDR1 LNHDA and CDR2 SQIVND come from the germline V gene (reference sequence). This CDR3 region has 18 residues. Here the CDR3 reads CASSIRGSGQSSYNEQFF. The CDR3 nucleotides read TGTGCCAGTAGTATTAGGGGTAGCGGCCAAAGCTCCTACAATGAGCAGTTCTTC.

This sequence joins TRBV6-1 and TRBJ2-4; D is possibly TRBD1 (6 bases). The germline gives CDR1 MNHNS, CDR2 SASEGT. The ends were cut back, 4 bases at V and 2 bases at J, with 9 bases in the middle. There are 14 residues in the CDR3. In DNA, the CDR3 is TGTGCCAGCAGTGTGGGGGCGTCCAAAAACATTCAGTACTTC. Its protein product is CASSVGASKNIQYF.

The chain joins TRBV5-4 to TRBJ2-7, with a possible D match to TRBD2 (6 bases). CDR1 is SGHNT and CDR2 is YYREEE in the germline V gene (reference sequence). The CDR3 extends over 15 amino acids. The V and J ends lost 0 bases and 1 base respectively, with 11 bases between them. CDR3 region: CASSLAGTSSYEQYF. DNA for the CDR3: TGTGCCAGCAGCTTGGCCGGGACTTCGTCCTACGAGCAGTACTTC.

This chain uses TRBV11-2 with TRBJ2-7; 7 nucleotides align to TRBD1. CDR1 and CDR2 (germline): SGHAT, FQNNGV. CDR3 length: 14 amino acids. Germline trimming cut 5 bases from V and 5 bases from J; bases unmatched to any gene: 9. CDR3 sequence: CASSPSDRLNEQYF. In nucleotides, the CDR3 is TGTGCCAGCAGCCCGTCGGACAGGTTAAACGAGCAGTACTTC.

The chain employs TRBV6-1 and TRBJ1-1; 9 bases fit TRBD1. After removal of 5 bases from V and 5 bases from J, the junction contained 6 bases not matched to a gene. Germline-derived CDR1 and CDR2 are MNHNS and SASEGT. CDR3 length: 14 residues. In nucleotides, the CDR3 is TGTGCCAGCAGTTTGACAGGGGGGAGTACTGAAGCTTTCTTT. This sequence encodes CASSLTGGSTEAFF.

The chain uses TRBV7-6 and TRBJ1-2; D is perhaps TRBD1 (5 bases). In germline, CDR1 is SGHVS, CDR2 FNYEAQ. The V and J ends lost 1 base and 8 bases respectively, with 11 bases between them. This CDR3 is 13 amino acids long. The CDR3 DNA reads TGTGCCAGCAGCTTAGGGGGGGGAAGCGGCTACACCTTC. Translated, it gives CASSLGGGSGYTF.

This clone was picked up one time. V usage is TRBV5-1 and J usage is TRBJ2-4, with a tentative D call TRBD1 (6 bases). This CDR3 region has 15 residues. V lost 4 bases and J lost 2, with 13 bases in between. Germline CDR1 reads SGHRS; CDR2 reads YFSETQ. CDR3 sequence reads: CASSAPGVSKNIQYF. The CDR3 DNA reads TGCGCCAGCAGCGCCCCAGGGGTATCCAAAAACATTCAGTACTTC. Supplemented by reference TRBV5-1 and TRBJ2-4, the full variable domain reads KAGVTQTPRYLIKTRGQQVTLSCSPISGHRSVSWYQQTPGQGLQFLFEYFSETQRNKGNFPGRFSGRQFSNSRSEMNVSTLELGDSALYLCASSAPGVSKNIQYFGAGTRLSVL.